The next 17 T cell receptor beta chains were all read from a single sample in a study of Graves' ophthalmopathy and Graves' hyperthyroidism. Using RNA transcripts, the TCR beta CDR3 regions were amplified. First-round RT-PCR with HTBI primers preceded a second-round multiplex PCR. MiXCR, run by TCRdb on the multiplex PCR reads, gives a single entry per CDR3 protein. The sample holds over a million distinct CDR3 sequences, about 35% seen once. Sequenced input: peripheral blood or thyroid tissue (not recorded which). The receptors stem from an adult man with Graves' hyperthyroidism.

The sample holds a few counts of this clonotype. The chain carries TRBV9 and TRBJ2-7; 11 nucleotides line up with TRBD2. The trim removed 1 base at V and 3 bases at J, leaving 9 bases unmatched. CDR1 SGDLS and CDR2 YYNGEE come from the germline V gene. CDR3 length: 17 residues. CDR3 coding DNA: TGTGCCAGCAGCGTATTGCCCGGGACTAGCGGATACTACGAGCAGTACTTC. This encodes CASSVLPGTSGYYEQYF.

The chain employs TRBV7-7 and TRBJ1-6; 7 bases agree with TRBD1. V lost 11 bases and J lost 6; bases outside the gene matches: 13. CDR3 length: 15 residues. Germline CDR1 is SSHAT and CDR2 is FNYEAQ (reference sequence). The chain's CDR3 is CADTAGQVSNSPLHF. CDR3 in DNA: TGTGCCGACACTGCCGGACAGGTGTCTAATTCACCCCTCCACTTT.

This chain joins TRBV12-3 or TRBV12-4 and TRBJ1-4; D remains unclear. The germline V and J ends were trimmed by 3 bases and 8 bases, with 7 bases remaining between them. CDR3 length: 12 amino acids. CDR3 in amino acids: CASSLYKEKLFF. CDR3 nucleotides: TGTGCCAGCAGTTTGTATAAGGAAAAACTGTTTTTT.

The chain carries TRBV15 and TRBJ2-7, with 10 positions matching TRBD1. The closer fit of TRBJ2-1 to the DNA end suggests the J call may be wrong. The CDR3 has 15 residues. CDR1 is LNHNV and CDR2 is YYDKDF in the germline V gene (reference sequence). For the CDR3, the DNA is TGTGCCACCAGCAGAACCGGGACAGGGGTATATGAGCAGTTCTTC. This encodes CATSRTGTGVYEQFF.

A remark on this clonotype: This may arise from a read error, as a much more abundant clone is one base away. The rearrangement uses TRBV7-3 and TRBJ2-7; D is perhaps TRBD2 (5 bases). The CDR3 is made up of 13 amino acids. The germline CDR1 and CDR2 sequences are SGHTA and FQGTGA. CDR3 residues: CASSVTFTGEQCF. The CDR3 DNA sequence: TGTGCCAGCAGCGTTACGTTCACCGGGGAGCAGTGCTTC.

The gene calls are TRBV11-2 and TRBJ2-7; D ambiguous. The CDR3 is 13 amino acids. The V gene's germline CDR1 is SGHAT and CDR2 FQNNGV. Trimming stripped 3 bases from V and 8 bases from J, with 14 bases between. The CDR3 sequence is CASSFPLAAQQYF. The CDR3 DNA is TGTGCCAGCAGCTTTCCTTTGGCGGCCCAGCAGTACTTC.

To note about this clonotype: This may be a read error: a much more frequent sequence differs by one nucleotide. The chain has TRBV7-9 and TRBJ2-7; the D call may be TRBD1 or TRBD2 (6 bases each). Germline lookup yields CDR1 SEHNR and CDR2 FQNEAQ (reference sequence). CDR3 size: 18 residues. The DNA for the CDR3 is TGTGCCAGCAGCCCGCAAGCTGGAAGGGGGAGGCCCTCCTACGAGCAGCACTTC. Encoded protein: CASSPQAGRGRPSYEQHF.

This clonotype has ten or more counts. The V and J genes are TRBV7-7 and TRBJ2-7, with D perhaps given as TRBD1 or TRBD2 (5 bases each). Per germline, CDR1 SSHAT and CDR2 FNYEAQ (reference sequence). V lost 5 bases to trimming and J lost 1 base, with 18 bases between them. The CDR3 is made up of 16 amino acids. The CDR3 region has the DNA TGTGCCAGCAGCCAAGTACGGGGACCACATTCCTACGAGCAGTACTTC. Its protein is CASSQVRGPHSYEQYF.

This chain joins TRBV7-9 and TRBJ1-2; D unclear. Per germline, CDR1 SEHNR and CDR2 FQNEAQ (reference sequence). Trimming shortened V by 1 base and J by 6 bases, and 18 bases separated the two germline ends. The CDR3 is 16 amino acids. The CDR3 sequence is CASSLGGLAAINGYTF. DNA for the CDR3: TGTGCCAGCAGCTTAGGAGGGCTCGCTGCTATCAATGGCTACACCTTC.

The V call is TRBV7-9, the J call TRBJ1-1; tentative D call: TRBD1 (5 bases). There are 13 residues in the CDR3. V shed 6 bases and J shed 4 bases, with 12 bases lying between them. Germline V CDR1 and CDR2: SEHNR, FQNEAQ (reference sequence). Written as DNA, the CDR3 is TGTGCCAGCAGAATGGGGGTTGGCACTGAAGCTTTCTTT. Its translation: CASRMGVGTEAFF. Variable domain in full (rest from reference TRBV7-9 and TRBJ1-1): DTGVSQNPRHKITKRGQNVTFRCDPISEHNRLYWYRQTLGQGPEFLTYFQNEAQLEKSRLLSDRFSAERPKGSFSTLEIQRTEQGDSAMYLCASRMGVGTEAFFGQGTRLTVV.

This clonotype was counted between two and nine times. The chain uses TRBV4-1 and TRBJ2-5; 13 bases match TRBD2. The CDR3 consists of 17 residues. V lost 1 base and J lost 2; bases outside the gene matches: 4. Germline CDR1 MGHRA, CDR2 YSYEKL. For the CDR3, the DNA is TGCGCCAGCAGCCAAGCGCTACTAGCGGGGGGGCAAGAGACCCAGTACTTC. Amino acid sequence: CASSQALLAGGQETQYF.

This clonotype was counted only a few times. The genes are TRBV29-1 and TRBJ2-7; D might be TRBD1 (5 bases). The CDR3 consists of 15 residues. Germline CDR1 is SQVTM and CDR2 is ANQGSEA. V lost 2 bases, J lost 0 bases, and 14 bases lay in between. Here the CDR3 DNA reads TGCAGCGTTGAACTGCTAAGGGGTTTCTCCTACGAGCAGTACTTC. Amino acids: CSVELLRGFSYEQYF.

In this sample, this clonotype turned up a few times. J is TRBJ2-2 and V is TRBV28; no definite D call. Trimming shortened V by 6 bases and J by 8 bases, and 13 bases separated the two germline ends. The V gene's germline CDR1 is MDHEN and CDR2 SYDVKM. The CDR3 has 13 residues. CDR3 sequence reads: CASSMGVPGELFF. CDR3 DNA sequence: TGTGCCAGCAGCATGGGCGTCCCGGGGGAGCTGTTTTTT.

This sequence joins TRBV9 and TRBJ2-2; 7 bases map to TRBD2. This CDR3 contains 17 residues. Per the germline V gene, CDR1 is SGDLS and CDR2 is YYNGEE. V shed 4 bases and J 0 bases; nucleotides not matched to a gene: 9. The CDR3 DNA reads TGTGCCAGCAGCCCCCGGGGGGATAATACGAACACCGGGGAGCTGTTTTTT. Its translation: CASSPRGDNTNTGELFF.

In this sample, this clonotype turned up many times. This chain links TRBV2 with TRBJ2-7; unclear D gene. Germline CDR1 reads SNHLY; CDR2 reads FYNNEI. This CDR3 is built from 13 residues. V gave up 6 bases and J gave up 3 bases, with 12 bases separating them. The CDR3 DNA sequence: TGTGCCAGCAGCGCGGTAGGTGGCTACGAGCAGTACTTC. It is translated as CASSAVGGYEQYF.

The rearrangement links TRBV7-9 to TRBJ1-2, with 8 positions matching TRBD1. This CDR3 has 16 residues. V trimming: 5 bases; J trimming: 4 bases; junction bases outside the gene matches: 12. The V gene's germline CDR1 is SEHNR and CDR2 FQNEAQ (reference sequence). The CDR3 spells CASSLQDRAGGYGYTF. The CDR3 nucleotides read TGTGCCAGCAGCCTTCAGGACAGGGCCGGCGGCTATGGCTACACCTTC.

This chain links TRBV25-1 with TRBJ1-1; TRBD1 aligns across 8 bases. CDR1 and CDR2 (germline): MGHDK, SYGVNS. The V segment lost 6 bases and the J segment 3 bases; nucleotides outside the gene matches: 3. The CDR3 is 13 residues long. CDR3 loop: CASRYRGDTEAFF. For the CDR3, the DNA is TGTGCCAGCAGGTACAGGGGGGACACTGAAGCTTTCTTT.